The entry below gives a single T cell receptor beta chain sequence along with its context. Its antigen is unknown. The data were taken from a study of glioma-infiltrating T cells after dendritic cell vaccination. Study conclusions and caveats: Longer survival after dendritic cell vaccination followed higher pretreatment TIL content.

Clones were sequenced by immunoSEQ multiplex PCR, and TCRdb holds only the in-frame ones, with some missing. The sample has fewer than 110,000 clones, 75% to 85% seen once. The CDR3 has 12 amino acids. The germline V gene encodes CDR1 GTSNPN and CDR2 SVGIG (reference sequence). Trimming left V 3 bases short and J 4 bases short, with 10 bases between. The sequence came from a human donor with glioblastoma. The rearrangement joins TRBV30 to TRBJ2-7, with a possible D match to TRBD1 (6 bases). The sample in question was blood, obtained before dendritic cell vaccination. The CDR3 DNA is TGTGCCTGGAGCCTGGACAGTTACGAGCAGTACTTC. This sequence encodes CAWSLDSYEQYF.